The present entry profiles one T cell receptor (beta chain) with its context. The data belong to a study of blood T cell repertoires in COVID-19. Study overall: The samples span acute and convalescent COVID-19 from the United States, Italy and Spain. PBMCs, B-cell-depleted T cells, or T cells provided the cDNA or gDNA that made up the material.

In the study's own analysis: Using reference gene primer amplification, nucleated cell counts were estimated. Measured with immunoSEQ multiplex PCR; TCRdb has only the in-frame clones, and not every one. That table gives V, J and clone size, and the DNA gave D and trimming. The sample holds tens of thousands of clones, over 85% seen once. Germline CDR1 reads MNHEY; CDR2 reads SVGAGI. Trimming at V came to 8 bases and at J to 5 bases, leaving 2 bases not matched to a gene. CDR3 size: 12 residues. The sequenced sample consisted of peripheral blood. The gene calls are TRBV6-5 and TRBJ1-2, with 10 bases matching TRBD1. The sequence was collected from a man in his fifties or sixties with acute or convalescent COVID-19. The chain's CDR3 is CASRDRGYGYTF. The CDR3 nucleotides read TGTGCCAGCCGGGACAGGGGTTATGGCTACACCTTC.